Each of the 31 T cell receptor beta chains below was sequenced from the same sample in a study of T-cell reconstitution after alpha-beta-depleted transplantation in children. During its preparation, the TCRbeta library received unique molecular identifiers. MiXCR, run by TCRdb on the PCR reads, gives a single entry per CDR3 protein. Among 550,000 to 600,000 distinct CDR3 sequences listed, roughly 23% were seen once. Material: PBMCs, mostly from graft donor cells, obtained 360 days after TCRalphabeta/CD19-depleted stem cell transplant. Receptors were obtained from a boy under two years old who had a stem cell transplant for acute myeloid leukemia, so the T cells may come from the graft donor.

This chain links TRBV6-5 with TRBJ1-1; TRBD1 is a possible D gene (6 bases). From germline, CDR1 is MNHEY and CDR2 SVGAGI. CDR3 length: 14 residues. V gave up 2 bases and J gave up 2 bases, with 9 bases separating them. CDR3 bases: TGTGCCAGCAGTTACCTACAGGGAAACACTGAAGCTTTCTTT. This gives the protein CASSYLQGNTEAFF.

The rearrangement uses TRBV20-1 and TRBJ1-2; TRBD1 matches at 8 bases. CDR3 length: 15 residues. V lost 1 base, J lost 6 bases, and 10 bases stayed unmatched. Per germline, CDR1 DFQATT and CDR2 SNEGSKA (reference sequence). The CDR3 DNA is TGCAGTGCTAGAGCTTCGACAGGGGTAATAGATGGCTACACCTTC. Residues: CSARASTGVIDGYTF.

DNA of the CDR3: TGCGCCAGCAGCCAAGGGGAGAGGGGGGGTCCCTGGGAGACCCAGTACTTC. Translated, it gives CASSQGERGGPWETQYF. V and J are TRBV4-1 and TRBJ2-5; possibly TRBD2 for D (7 bases). CDR1 and CDR2 (germline): MGHRA, YSYEKL. V was cut by 1 base and J by 5 bases, with 20 bases left in between. There are 17 residues in the CDR3.

This clonotype was recorded at least ten times. The CDR3 nucleotides read TGTGCCTGGAGTCCTGTACGTAGTCCCGGGAAAGATACGCAGTATTTT. As protein: CAWSPVRSPGKDTQYF. This chain connects TRBV30 to TRBJ2-3; D is possibly TRBD2 (5 bases). This CDR3 comprises 16 residues. Trimming removed 2 bases from V and 5 bases from J, with 20 bases in between. CDR1 GTSNPN and CDR2 SVGIG come from the germline V gene (reference sequence).

The sample holds a few counts of this clonotype. The chain couples TRBV29-1 to TRBJ2-3; the match to TRBD1 covers 7 bases. Germline trimming cut 7 bases from V and 5 bases from J; bases unmatched to any gene: 6. The CDR3 loop spans 12 amino acids. Looked up from germline, CDR1 is SQVTM and CDR2 is ANQGSEA. The CDR3 sequence: CSGGTVVDTQYF. The CDR3, as DNA: TGCAGCGGAGGGACAGTTGTAGATACGCAGTATTTT.

This clonotype was recorded at least ten times. This sequence joins TRBV20-1 and TRBJ2-1; 7 bases match TRBD2. Per the germline V gene, CDR1 is DFQATT and CDR2 is SNEGSKA (reference sequence). Trimming took 3 bases from V and 4 from J; bases not matched to a gene: 6. The CDR3 has 14 amino acids. In DNA, the CDR3 is TGCAGTGCTAGGGTATCGGGACTATACAATGAGCAGTTCTTC. This sequence encodes CSARVSGLYNEQFF.

This clonotype appeared a few times. V usage is TRBV20-1 and J usage is TRBJ2-1; TRBD1 matches 9 bases. V shed 0 bases, J shed 3 bases, and the junction held 6 bases outside the gene matches. CDR1 is DFQATT, CDR2 SNEGSKA, per germline (reference sequence). The CDR3 spans 16 residues. In DNA, the CDR3 is TGCAGTGCTAGAGATTCACAGGGGGCTATCTACAATGAGCAGTTCTTC. This encodes CSARDSQGAIYNEQFF.

CDR3 in amino acids: CASSLAKLEGTDTQYF. The CDR3 DNA reads TGCGCCAGCAGCTTGGCCAAGCTAGAAGGCACAGATACGCAGTATTTT. The V gene is TRBV5-1, the J gene TRBJ2-3; D unresolved. The CDR3 loop spans 16 amino acids. V was shortened by 0 bases and J by 1 base, with 12 bases between the two germline ends. Germline V gene lookup returns CDR1 SGHRS and CDR2 YFSETQ.

This clonotype has more than one count but fewer than ten. The chain joins TRBV6-5 to TRBJ2-3, with D possibly being TRBD2 (5 bases). CDR3 length: 15 residues. Trimming took 4 bases from V and 1 from J, leaving 12 bases between them. CDR1 and CDR2 from the germline V gene are MNHEY and SVGAGI. The CDR3 sequence: CASSFGELGTDTQYF. CDR3 coding DNA: TGTGCCAGCAGTTTCGGGGAATTGGGCACAGATACGCAGTATTTT.

The V and J genes are TRBV12-3 or TRBV12-4 and TRBJ1-4, with TRBD1 matching 7 bases. J gave up 0 bases and V 8 bases, and 9 bases lay outside the gene matches. The CDR3 is 16 residues long. CDR3 bases: TGTGCCAGCGCCGACAGGGCGGGACCAACTAATGAAAAACTGTTTTTT. It specifies CASADRAGPTNEKLFF.

This sequence joins TRBV20-1 and TRBJ1-6; 9 bases are a match to TRBD1. This CDR3 is 15 amino acids long. CDR1 and CDR2 (germline): DFQATT, SNEGSKA (reference sequence). V lost 0 bases to trimming and J lost 10 bases; unmatched junction nucleotides: 7. CDR3 loop: CSARDSGTGLSPLHF. In nucleotides, the CDR3 is TGCAGTGCTAGAGATTCCGGGACAGGGTTATCACCCCTCCACTTT.

This clonotype turned up a few times. The rearrangement links TRBV5-6 to TRBJ2-1; D remains ambiguous. This CDR3 spans 15 amino acids. Trimming shortened V by 1 base and J by 7 bases, and 15 bases separated the two germline ends. Germline CDR1 and CDR2: SGHDT and YYEEEE. CDR3 in DNA: TGTGCCAGCAGCTTGAAGGAATTTCAAAGGAATGAGCAGTTCTTC. It translates to CASSLKEFQRNEQFF.

This clonotype was observed at least ten times. The V and J genes are TRBV10-3 and TRBJ2-3; D tentatively fits TRBD1 or TRBD2 (6 bases each). Trimming left V 6 bases short and J 1 base short, with 11 bases between. There are 14 residues in the CDR3. The V gene's germline CDR1 is ENHRY and CDR2 SYGVKD. The CDR3 DNA sequence: TGTGCCATCAGGCCAGGGGAGGGCACAGATACGCAGTATTTT. Encoded protein: CAIRPGEGTDTQYF.

A note on this clonotype: This may come from a read error, since a much larger clone is one base off. No conserved phenylalanine or tryptophan ends this CDR3, so it is likely a read error. V usage is TRBV20-1 and J usage is TRBJ1-5, with unresolved D. The V gene lost 4 bases and the J gene lost 0 bases, with 7 bases spanning the gap. Germline CDR1 and CDR2: DFQATT and SNEGSKA (reference sequence). The CDR3 runs to 13 residues. The CDR3 DNA reads TGCAGTGCTACGAAGTATAGCAATCAGCCCCAGCATTGT. Its protein product is CSATKYSNQPQHC.

This clonotype was observed a handful of times. The chain is built from TRBV23-1 and TRBJ2-5, with TRBD2 matching over 8 bases. TRBV23-1 is an ORF, with its function uncertain. The CDR3 has 16 amino acids. V lost 2 bases, J lost 5 bases, and 10 bases stayed unmatched. CDR3: CASSQTIAGQGETQYF. CDR3 nucleotides: TGCGCCAGCAGTCAAACGATAGCGGGGCAGGGGGAGACCCAGTACTTC.

This clonotype was recorded a few times. This chain joins TRBV7-2 and TRBJ1-2; tentatively, D is TRBD1 (6 bases). Germline lookup yields CDR1 SGHTA and CDR2 FQGNSA. This CDR3 region has 14 residues. V was shortened by 5 bases and J by 7 bases, with 17 bases between the two germline ends. In DNA, the CDR3 is TGTGCCAGCAGCACCGCACAGGGTTTTAGTGGCTACACCTTC. It specifies CASSTAQGFSGYTF.

V and J are TRBV6-6 and TRBJ2-1, with D possibly TRBD1 on 6 matching bases. Germline CDR1 is MNHNY and CDR2 is SVGAGI (reference sequence). CDR3 length: 12 amino acids. Trimming took off 5 bases at V and 10 bases at J, with 12 bases between the two ends. CDR3 in DNA: TGTGCCAGCAGTCCGGACAGAACCGAGCAGTTCTTC. Translating it yields CASSPDRTEQFF.

This clonotype showed up just a few times. The chain joins TRBV28 to TRBJ2-5; the match to TRBD1 covers 7 bases. Germline-derived CDR1 and CDR2 are MDHEN and SYDVKM. The CDR3 runs to 13 residues. The trim removed 6 bases at V and 4 bases at J, leaving 5 bases unmatched. The CDR3 spells CASRPTGSETQYF. The CDR3 bases are TGTGCCAGCAGGCCGACAGGGTCAGAGACCCAGTACTTC.

This clonotype appeared many times. This chain connects TRBV11-2 to TRBJ2-7, with D perhaps matching TRBD1 (6 bases). Germline-derived CDR1 and CDR2 are SGHAT and FQNNGV. V lost 6 bases, J lost 4 bases, and 10 bases lay in between. The CDR3 covers 12 residues. This CDR3 is CASRRRGYEQYF. Here the CDR3 DNA reads TGTGCCAGCAGGCGCAGGGGATACGAGCAGTACTTC.

This clonotype was counted at least ten times. The gene calls are TRBV15 and TRBJ1-2; tentative D call: TRBD1 (5 bases). Trimming cost V 0 bases and J 3 bases, with 11 bases left between them. Germline V gene data show CDR1 as LNHNV and CDR2 as YYDKDF (reference sequence). CDR3 length: 15 amino acids. CDR3 in amino acids: CATSRDKGVDYGYTF. The DNA for the CDR3 is TGTGCCACCAGCAGAGATAAAGGGGTGGACTATGGCTACACCTTC.

The J gene is TRBJ2-1, the V gene TRBV7-9; D might be TRBD1 or TRBD2, each matching 5 bases. Trimming removed 7 bases at V and 7 bases at J, with 8 bases between. Germline assignment: CDR1 SEHNR and CDR2 FQNEAQ (reference sequence). CDR3 length equals 11 residues. The CDR3 DNA reads as TGTGCCAGCACCGAGGGGAATGAGCAGTTCTTC. This translates into CASTEGNEQFF.

This clonotype appeared many times. The V gene is TRBV28, the J gene TRBJ2-7; D is possibly TRBD1 (5 bases). Trimming shortened V by 5 bases and J by 2 bases, and 13 bases separated the two germline ends. CDR1 is MDHEN, CDR2 SYDVKM, per germline. This CDR3 spans 14 amino acids. In DNA, the CDR3 is TGTGCCAGCAGTCGCCACAGGCTTACCTACGAGCAGTACGTC. The encoded protein is CASSRHRLTYEQYV.

This clonotype was picked up many times. The chain has TRBV7-9 and TRBJ1-2; 9 bases are a match to TRBD1. V lost 3 bases to trimming and J lost 3 bases; unmatched junction nucleotides: 11. The CDR3 length is 17 residues. Germline loops: CDR1 SEHNR, CDR2 FQNEAQ (reference sequence). This CDR3 reads CASSFRKQGARHYGYTF. DNA of the CDR3: TGTGCCAGCAGCTTCAGAAAACAGGGGGCGCGTCACTATGGCTACACCTTC. The full variable domain, with the rest looked up from reference TRBV7-9 and TRBJ1-2, is DTGVSQNPRHKITKRGQNVTFRCDPISEHNRLYWYRQTLGQGPEFLTYFQNEAQLEKSRLLSDRFSAERPKGSFSTLEIQRTEQGDSAMYLCASSFRKQGARHYGYTFGSGTRLTVV.

Comments on this clonotype: A much larger clone sits a single nucleotide away, making a read error possible. The V gene is TRBV20-1, the J gene TRBJ2-1; a weak D match, TRBD2 (6 bases). CDR1 is DFQATT and CDR2 is SNEGSKA in the germline V gene (reference sequence). This CDR3 region has 16 residues. CDR3: CCARDPSGGIYNEQFF. The CDR3 DNA is TGCTGTGCTAGAGATCCATCCGGGGGTATCTACAATGAGCAGTTCTTC.

The rearrangement joins TRBV20-1 to TRBJ1-2, with 7 bases lining up with TRBD1. The ends lost 5 bases at V and 0 bases at J; junction bases unmatched: 6. The CDR3 loop spans 14 amino acids. In germline, CDR1 is DFQATT, CDR2 SNEGSKA (reference sequence). The CDR3 bases are TGCAGTGCTGACCTCGGACAGGCTAACTATGGCTACACCTTC. Residues: CSADLGQANYGYTF.

There are many counts of this clonotype. The chain joins TRBV29-1 to TRBJ2-7; TRBD1 or TRBD2 may be the D gene (5 bases each). Germline CDR1 and CDR2: SQVTM and ANQGSEA. The CDR3 runs 14 residues. V lost 5 bases to trimming and J lost 0 bases, with 14 bases between them. The CDR3 region is CSVSTGLGSYEQYF. DNA of the CDR3: TGCAGCGTTAGTACAGGACTCGGCTCCTACGAGCAGTACTTC.

At least ten counts were recorded for this clonotype. The rearrangement joins TRBV29-1 to TRBJ2-7, with 10 bases fitting TRBD1. The J segment lost 8 bases and the V segment lost 4 bases, leaving 8 bases of the junction unmatched. Germline V gene data show CDR1 as SQVTM and CDR2 as ANQGSEA. The CDR3 covers 13 residues. CDR3 in DNA: TGCAGCGTTGTCAAAGGGACAGGGGATAAGCAGTACTTC. Protein product: CSVVKGTGDKQYF.

This clonotype has ten or more counts. J is TRBJ2-1 and V is TRBV20-1; 9 positions agree with TRBD2. Germline V lookup: CDR1 DFQATT, CDR2 SNEGSKA (reference sequence). The CDR3 runs to 15 residues. With V trimmed by 0 bases and J by 7 bases, 7 bases remained unmatched. Written as DNA, the CDR3 is TGCAGTGCTAGAGATGGCGGGGGGGCCAAGAATGAGCAGTTCTTC. Translation gives CSARDGGGAKNEQFF.

This clonotype was counted a few times. This rearrangement joins TRBV19 to TRBJ2-6; a possible D gene is TRBD2 (5 bases). Trimming took 4 bases from V and 4 from J, leaving 20 bases between them. This CDR3 has 18 residues. CDR1 is LNHDA and CDR2 is SQIVND in the germline V gene (reference sequence). The CDR3 region has the DNA TGTGCCAGTAGTAGAGCCCCGGGGAGCGCCAGGGGGGCCAACGTCCTGACTTTC. This codes for CASSRAPGSARGANVLTF.

The chain couples TRBV20-1 to TRBJ1-4, with D unresolved. Trimming took 6 bases from V and 2 from J, leaving 19 bases between them. The CDR3 extends over 16 amino acids. CDR1 is DFQATT and CDR2 is SNEGSKA in the germline V gene (reference sequence). As DNA, the CDR3 is TGCAGTGCCAGGTCGGACTCGGGGTCTACTAATGAAAAACTGTTTTTT. Translated: CSARSDSGSTNEKLFF.

This clonotype was seen a few times. This sequence joins TRBV12-3 or TRBV12-4 and TRBJ2-7, with 8 bases identical to TRBD1. J gave up 3 bases and V 4 bases, and 8 bases lay outside the gene matches. This CDR3 contains 15 residues. CDR3 coding DNA: TGTGCCAGCAGTTGGGGACAGGCGTCTTACTACGAGCAGTACGTC. This codes for CASSWGQASYYEQYV.